One sample yielded the 32 T cell receptor beta chains listed below, sequenced in a study of T cell responses to AZD1222 COVID-19 vaccine. The method was immunoSEQ multiplex PCR; TCRdb's version includes in-frame clones alone and lacks a portion of them. The data contain 150,000 to 200,000 clones, over 85% of them singletons. Specimen: peripheral blood, collected 28 days after the second dose of the MenACWY control vaccine. The source of these receptors is an adult who received the MenACWY meningococcal vaccine as a control.

The chain recombines TRBV30 with TRBJ2-3, with 8 bases that match TRBD1. CDR1 and CDR2 (germline): GTSNPN, SVGIG (reference sequence). J was trimmed by 3 bases and V by 3 bases; bases with no gene match: 5. This CDR3 region has 14 residues. The CDR3 is CAWRKDRATDTQYF. CDR3 DNA sequence: TGTGCCTGGAGGAAGGACAGGGCGACAGATACGCAGTATTTT. Full variable domain (remainder filled in from reference TRBV30 and TRBJ2-3): SQTIHQWPATLVQPVGSPLSLECTVEGTSNPNLYWYRQAAGRGLQLLFYSVGIGQISSEVPQNLSASRPQDRQFILSSKKLLLSDSGFYLCAWRKDRATDTQYFGPGTRLTVL.

The V call is TRBV27, the J call TRBJ2-1; 7 bases are shared with TRBD2. The CDR3 is made up of 16 amino acids. Losses at the gene ends were 3 bases for V and 2 bases for J; bases not matched to a gene: 7. Germline CDR1 and CDR2: MNHEY and SMNVEV (reference sequence). The CDR3 bases are TGTGCCAGCAGTTTTATCAGCCTAGCGGCCTACAATGAGCAGTTCTTC. This gives the protein CASSFISLAAYNEQFF.

This clone was seen a single time. The chain is built from TRBV5-1 and TRBJ1-4; D is uncertain. CDR1 is SGHRS and CDR2 is YFSETQ in the germline V gene. The CDR3 has 12 amino acids. V was clipped by 7 bases and J by 7 bases, with 11 bases between them. Written as DNA, the CDR3 is TGCGCCAGCTCATGGGTTGGTGAAAAACTGTTTTTT. It encodes CASSWVGEKLFF.

The rearrangement joins TRBV28 to TRBJ1-1; TRBD1 might be the D (5 bases). Germline assignment: CDR1 MDHEN and CDR2 SYDVKM. CDR3 size: 14 residues. With 2 bases removed from V and 5 bases from J, the gap between germline ends came to 12 bases. The CDR3 DNA reads as TGTGCCAGCAGTTTACCAGGGAAAGGGACTGAAGCTTTCTTT. This codes for CASSLPGKGTEAFF.

This clone was recorded a few times. This chain joins TRBV15 and TRBJ1-1, with D hard to call. Trimming left V 0 bases short and J 0 bases short, with 14 bases between. In germline, CDR1 is LNHNV, CDR2 YYDKDF (reference sequence). The CDR3 runs 17 residues. Here the CDR3 reads CATSRDLRLNMNTEAFF. CDR3 in DNA: TGTGCCACCAGCAGAGATCTCAGGCTTAACATGAACACTGAAGCTTTCTTT. Looking up the rest from reference TRBV15 and TRBJ1-1 gives the full variable domain: DAMVIQNPRYQVTQFGKPVTLSCSQTLNHNVMYWYQQKSSQAPKLLFHYYDKDFNNEADTPDNFQSRRPNTSFCFLDIRSPGLGDTAMYLCATSRDLRLNMNTEAFFGQGTRLTVV.

This sequence joins TRBV3-1 (or the pseudogene TRBV3-2) and TRBJ1-1; 7 nucleotides match TRBD1. The CDR3 has 13 amino acids. Trimming cost V 5 bases and J 5 bases; bases outside gene matches: 5. Germline V gene sequence: CDR1 LGHDT, CDR2 YNNKEL (reference sequence). This CDR3 reads CASSDRAGTEAFF. In nucleotides, the CDR3 is TGTGCCAGCAGCGACAGGGCAGGGACTGAAGCTTTCTTT.

Here the CDR3 DNA reads TGTGCCAGCAGCAGCCAGGGCGGCGCTCAGCCCCAGCATTTT. Amino acid sequence: CASSSQGGAQPQHF. This chain joins TRBV7-8 and TRBJ1-5; possible D gene TRBD1, 5 bases. Trimming stripped 5 bases from V and 6 bases from J, with 14 bases between. Per the germline V gene, CDR1 is SGHVS and CDR2 is FQNEAQ. The CDR3 has 14 residues.

The rearrangement joins TRBV15 to TRBJ1-1; D ambiguous. CDR1 and CDR2 from the germline V gene are LNHNV and YYDKDF (reference sequence). V was trimmed by 1 base and J by 8 bases, leaving 8 bases between them. CDR3 length: 12 residues. Written as DNA, the CDR3 is TGTGCCACCAGCAGAGGGGCACGAGAAGCTTTCTTT. Translation: CATSRGAREAFF.

The chain is built from TRBV29-1 and TRBJ2-5, with D possibly being TRBD1 (6 bases). V lost 6 bases, J lost 5 bases, and 16 bases lay in between. Germline CDR1 reads SQVTM; CDR2 reads ANQGSEA. This CDR3 spans 13 amino acids. The CDR3 nucleotides read TGCAGCGTGGGCAAGGGGGTGATCGAGACCCAGTACTTC. Translated, it gives CSVGKGVIETQYF.

Only a few counts were recorded for this clone. The chain carries TRBV6-5 and TRBJ2-7; 7 bases match TRBD2. There are 15 residues in the CDR3. Germline CDR1 and CDR2: MNHEY and SVGAGI. The ends lost 5 bases at V and 4 bases at J; junction bases unmatched: 11. The CDR3 region is CASSRRLAARYEQYF. CDR3 bases: TGTGCCAGCAGTAGACGGCTAGCGGCCAGATACGAGCAGTACTTC.

The CDR3 loop is CASSVGGGNQPQHF. The CDR3 region has the DNA TGTGCCAGCAGTGTCGGAGGGGGCAATCAGCCCCAGCATTTT. This rearrangement joins TRBV2 to TRBJ1-5; perhaps TRBD1 as D (5 bases). Trimming shortened V by 4 bases and J by 2 bases, and 9 bases separated the two germline ends. Germline CDR1 reads SNHLY; CDR2 reads FYNNEI. The CDR3 loop spans 14 amino acids.

The chain carries TRBV5-6 and TRBJ2-1; a possible D gene is TRBD2 (5 bases). V was trimmed by 0 bases and J by 7 bases, leaving 8 bases between them. Germline CDR1 is SGHDT and CDR2 is YYEEEE. There are 13 residues in the CDR3. The CDR3 here is CASSLGGRNEQFF. DNA of the CDR3: TGTGCCAGCAGCTTGGGAGGGCGGAATGAGCAGTTCTTC. Based on the CDR3 plus reference TRBV5-6 and TRBJ2-1, the full variable domain is DAGVTQSPTHLIKTRGQQVTLRCSPKSGHDTVSWYQQALGQGPQFIFQYYEEEERQRGNFPDRFSGHQFPNYSSELNVNALLLGDSALYLCASSLGGRNEQFFGPGTRLTVL.

The rearrangement links TRBV6-5 to TRBJ1-1; a possible D gene is TRBD1 (6 bases). The CDR3 loop spans 15 amino acids. The V end was cut by 6 bases, the J end by 1 base, with 15 bases between. Germline-derived CDR1 and CDR2 are MNHEY and SVGAGI. CDR3 sequence reads: CASRTPGAPNTEAFF. For the CDR3, the DNA is TGTGCCAGCAGGACCCCGGGGGCCCCGAACACTGAAGCTTTCTTT.

This clone appeared once. The gene calls are TRBV6-2 or TRBV6-3 and TRBJ2-6, with TRBD1 matching 11 bases. V was pared by 0 bases and J by 2 bases, with 6 bases of the junction left unmatched. Germline lookup yields CDR1 MNHEY and CDR2 SVGEGT. The CDR3 has 19 amino acids. For the CDR3, the DNA is TGTGCCAGCAGTTACTCGATGAGGACAGGGGGCCCTGGGGCCAACGTCCTGACTTTC. It encodes CASSYSMRTGGPGANVLTF.

The chain uses TRBV7-2 and TRBJ1-4, with D maybe TRBD1 (5 bases). The germline V gene has CDR1 SGHTA and CDR2 FQGNSA. V shed 3 bases and J shed 0 bases, with 14 bases lying between them. The CDR3 is made up of 17 amino acids. CDR3 in amino acids: CASSFVGGTTTNEKLFF. The CDR3, as DNA: TGTGCCAGCAGCTTCGTGGGGGGGACTACAACTAATGAAAAACTGTTTTTT.

V gene TRBV27 combines with J gene TRBJ2-2; D uncertain. CDR3 length equals 11 residues. The V end was cut by 6 bases, the J end by 5 bases, with 4 bases between. Germline V gene data show CDR1 as MNHEY and CDR2 as SMNVEV (reference sequence). CDR3 nucleotides: TGTGCCAGCAGCACTACCGGGGAGCTGTTTTTT. Amino acid sequence: CASSTTGELFF.

The CDR3 spells CSASWYNEQFF. The CDR3 DNA reads as TGCAGTGCTAGTTGGTACAATGAGCAGTTCTTC. The rearrangement uses TRBV20-1 and TRBJ2-1; D remains unclear. The CDR3 is 11 amino acids. Trimming left V 3 bases short and J 4 bases short, with 4 bases between. Germline CDR1 reads DFQATT; CDR2 reads SNEGSKA (reference sequence).

The J gene is TRBJ2-2, the V gene TRBV9, with D possibly being TRBD2 (5 bases). CDR1 is SGDLS and CDR2 is YYNGEE in the germline V gene. Trimming removed 4 bases from V and 2 bases from J, with 15 bases in between. The CDR3 totals 16 residues. The CDR3: CASSRSGTLNTGELFF. DNA of the CDR3: TGTGCCAGCAGCCGGAGCGGAACCCTTAACACCGGGGAGCTGTTTTTT.

This clone was seen only once. The chain combines TRBV5-1 with TRBJ2-7, with D unclear. The CDR3 contains 15 residues. V lost 4 bases to trimming and J lost 0 bases, with 14 bases between them. Per germline, CDR1 SGHRS and CDR2 YFSETQ. CDR3 protein: CASSPTQSSSYEQYF. The CDR3 DNA sequence: TGCGCCAGCAGCCCAACACAGAGTAGCTCCTACGAGCAGTACTTC.

V is TRBV25-1 and J is TRBJ1-5; D is uncertain. CDR1 and CDR2 from the germline V gene are MGHDK and SYGVNS. CDR3 size: 14 residues. Trimming left V 3 bases short and J 2 bases short, with 8 bases between. DNA for the CDR3: TGTGCCAGCAGTGATCCCGGCCGCAATCAGCCCCAGCATTTT. This translates into CASSDPGRNQPQHF. The whole variable domain, filled in from reference TRBV25-1 and TRBJ1-5, reads EADIYQTPRYLVIGTGKKITLECSQTMGHDKMYWYQQDPGMELHLIHYSYGVNSTEKGDLSSESTVSRIRTEHFPLTLESARPSHTSQYLCASSDPGRNQPQHFGDGTRLSIL.

The gene calls are TRBV19 and TRBJ2-7, with D uncertain. Germline lookup yields CDR1 LNHDA and CDR2 SQIVND (reference sequence). This CDR3 comprises 13 residues. V gave up 0 bases and J gave up 3 bases, with 6 bases separating them. The CDR3 coding sequence is TGTGCCAGTAGTATAGATCCGGGCTACGAGCAGTACTTC. Translated, it gives CASSIDPGYEQYF.

This clone came up a few times. Other DNA sequences in this specimen translate into the identical CDR3. CDR3 residues: CSARAGTEQYF. CDR3 nucleotides: TGCAGTGCTAGAGCGGGGACCGAGCAGTACTTC. V gene TRBV20-1 combines with J gene TRBJ2-7; D may be TRBD1 or TRBD2 (5 bases each). Looked up from germline, CDR1 is DFQATT and CDR2 is SNEGSKA (reference sequence). CDR3 size: 11 residues. The V and J ends lost 1 base and 6 bases respectively, with 7 bases between them.

This chain joins TRBV2 and TRBJ1-2, with D unclear. This CDR3 is built from 13 residues. Germline CDR1 and CDR2: SNHLY and FYNNEI. V was trimmed by 6 bases and J by 8 bases, leaving 16 bases between them. CDR3 protein: CASRGGRSGGYTF. The CDR3 DNA follows: TGTGCCAGCAGGGGTGGACGGTCCGGGGGCTACACCTTC. Supplemented by reference TRBV2 and TRBJ1-2, the full variable domain reads EPEVTQTPSHQVTQMGQEVILRCVPISNHLYFYWYRQILGQKVEFLVSFYNNEISEKSEIFDDQFSVERPDGSNFTLKIRSTKLEDSAMYFCASRGGRSGGYTFGSGTRLTVV.

This rearrangement joins TRBV24-1 to TRBJ2-7; 11 nucleotides match TRBD2. This CDR3 has 13 amino acids. Germline CDR1 reads KGHDR; CDR2 reads SFDVKD. Trimming at V came to 5 bases and at J to 5 bases, leaving 1 base not matched to a gene. The CDR3 DNA reads as TGTGCCACCAGTGGGACTAGCGGGCACGAGCAGTACTTC. Amino acids: CATSGTSGHEQYF.

The CDR3 sequence is CASSPRREQQPQHF. CDR3 DNA: TGTGCCAGCTCACCGCGAAGGGAGCAACAGCCCCAGCATTTT. The chain recombines TRBV18 with TRBJ1-5; no reliable D call. Trimming shortened V by 3 bases and J by 7 bases, and 13 bases separated the two germline ends. CDR1 KGHSH and CDR2 LQKENI come from the germline V gene. The CDR3 is 14 amino acids.

This sequence joins TRBV7-9 and TRBJ1-1; D gene ambiguous. This CDR3 comprises 13 residues. Trimming took 6 bases from V and 8 from J, leaving 16 bases between them. Germline V gives CDR1 SEHNR, CDR2 FQNEAQ (reference sequence). CDR3 bases: TGTGCCAGCAGTCCCACACTACTTGGGGAAGCTTTCTTT. Protein: CASSPTLLGEAFF.

This chain joins TRBV28 and TRBJ2-2, with a possible D match to TRBD1 (6 bases). Germline V CDR1 and CDR2: MDHEN, SYDVKM. The V gene lost 7 bases and the J gene lost 4 bases, with 16 bases spanning the gap. CDR3 size: 15 residues. In nucleotides, the CDR3 is TGTGCCAGCAACCCCGACAGGTGGGGCACCGGGGAGCTGTTTTTT. Its protein is CASNPDRWGTGELFF.

This chain links TRBV5-1 with TRBJ1-3, with D perhaps TRBD1 (5 bases). V lost 0 bases to trimming and J lost 3 bases, with 16 bases between them. The CDR3 spans 17 residues. CDR1 is SGHRS and CDR2 is YFSETQ in the germline V gene. The CDR3 is CASSLDLGGGDGNTIYF. The DNA for the CDR3 is TGCGCCAGCAGCTTGGATCTCGGGGGTGGTGATGGAAACACCATATATTTT.

The V and J genes are TRBV7-8 and TRBJ2-3; 10 positions match TRBD2. After removal of 5 bases from V and 6 bases from J, the junction contained 8 bases not matched to a gene. This CDR3 has 15 amino acids. Per the germline V gene, CDR1 is SGHVS and CDR2 is FQNEAQ. The DNA for the CDR3 is TGTGCCAGCAGCCTCGGACTAGCGGCTCTTGATACGCAGTATTTT. Translated: CASSLGLAALDTQYF.

The V gene is TRBV5-5, the J gene TRBJ1-1; D gene unclear. Looked up from germline, CDR1 is SGHKS and CDR2 is YYEKEE (reference sequence). V was clipped by 2 bases and J by 4 bases, with 9 bases between them. The CDR3 loop spans 13 amino acids. Here the CDR3 reads CASSFGVVTEAFF. The CDR3 region has the DNA TGTGCCAGCAGCTTTGGGGTAGTCACTGAAGCTTTCTTT.

The CDR3 DNA reads as TGCGCCAGCTCCGACAGCGGCAATGAGCAGTTCTTC. It codes for CASSDSGNEQFF. The V and J genes are TRBV5-1 and TRBJ2-1; D may be TRBD1 or TRBD2 (5 bases each). V was trimmed by 7 bases and J by 6 bases, leaving 11 bases between them. Germline values: CDR1 SGHRS, CDR2 YFSETQ. The CDR3 extends over 12 amino acids. The whole variable domain, remainder taken from reference TRBV5-1 and TRBJ2-1, is KAGVTQTPRYLIKTRGQQVTLSCSPISGHRSVSWYQQTPGQGLQFLFEYFSETQRNKGNFPGRFSGRQFSNSRSEMNVSTLELGDSALYLCASSDSGNEQFFGPGTRLTVL.

V and J are TRBV11-2 and TRBJ2-1; 7 bases match TRBD1. CDR3 size: 14 residues. J was trimmed by 9 bases and V by 5 bases; bases with no gene match: 10. Germline CDR1 reads SGHAT; CDR2 reads FQNNGV. CDR3 residues: CASSRTGDFGEQFF. CDR3 bases: TGTGCCAGCAGCCGGACAGGCGACTTTGGTGAGCAGTTCTTC.